These T cell receptor beta chains were read from a single sample in a study of blood T cell repertoires in COVID-19. TCRdb's copy holds only in-frame clones and misses some; the assay was immunoSEQ multiplex PCR. There are some 390,000 clones in the sample; roughly 86% occur only once, and around 3% lies in the top ten. The sequencing input was peripheral blood. Receptor source: a human donor in a cohort sampled during active COVID-19. CDR3s include the opening cysteine and the closing phenylalanine or tryptophan. The D gene is left open where the match is weak. For some rows the clone size is stated as once, few or many, or as a class when expanded; others skip it.

>TRBV2|TRBJ2-3|NA|14|NA
TGTGCCAGCATGCGGGAAAGTCTCACAGATACGCAGTATTTT
CASMRESLTDTQYF
>TRBV11-3|TRBJ2-5|TRBD1|18|NA
TGTGCCAGCAGCTTAGATGTTCCTGGGACAGGGGCCGGGGAGACCCAGTACTTC
CASSLDVPGTGAGETQYF
>TRBV19|TRBJ1-1|TRBD1|14|NA
TGTGCCAGTATCCTCACAGGGGGGAACACTGAAGCTTTCTTT
CASILTGGNTEAFF
>TRBV5-1|TRBJ2-7|NA|14|NA
TGCGCCAGCAGCTTGGAGGCGACTGCCTACGAGCAGTACTTC
CASSLEATAYEQYF
>TRBV12-3/TRBV12-4|TRBJ2-1|TRBD1|12|NA
TGTGCCAGCAGCCCGGGACAGAGGGAGCAGTTCTTC
CASSPGQREQFF
>TRBV6-5|TRBJ1-2|TRBD1|13|few
TGTGCCGGGGGACAGGGGGAGGCCTATGGCTACACCTTC
CAGGQGEAYGYTF
>TRBV7-9|TRBJ2-3|TRBD2|16|NA
TGTGCCAGCAGCTTTAAAAGCGGGGGGGACACAGATACGCAGTATTTT
CASSFKSGGDTDTQYF
>TRBV6-1|TRBJ1-5|NA|16|NA
TGTGCCAGCAGTGAAGCGTCAGGGGATGGCAATCAGCCCCAGCATTTT
CASSEASGDGNQPQHF
>TRBV2|TRBJ2-1|TRBD2|15|NA
TGTGCCAGCAGCCCGACTAGCGGGGGGGCCAATGAGCAGTTCTTC
CASSPTSGGANEQFF
>TRBV21-1|TRBJ2-1|NA|19|NA
TGTGCCAGCAGCAAAGCCAGGACTAGCGGGAGAAGCTCCTACAATGAGCAGTTCTTC
CASSKARTSGRSSYNEQFF
>TRBV28|TRBJ2-1|TRBD1|16|NA
TGTGCCAGCAGCCAGGGTTCCGGGACAGGGGCAACGGAGCAGTTCTTC
CASSQGSGTGATEQFF
>TRBV5-1|TRBJ2-3|NA|15|NA
TGCGCCAGCAGCCCGCAGGGGCTCCGCACAGATACGCAGTATTTT
CASSPQGLRTDTQYF